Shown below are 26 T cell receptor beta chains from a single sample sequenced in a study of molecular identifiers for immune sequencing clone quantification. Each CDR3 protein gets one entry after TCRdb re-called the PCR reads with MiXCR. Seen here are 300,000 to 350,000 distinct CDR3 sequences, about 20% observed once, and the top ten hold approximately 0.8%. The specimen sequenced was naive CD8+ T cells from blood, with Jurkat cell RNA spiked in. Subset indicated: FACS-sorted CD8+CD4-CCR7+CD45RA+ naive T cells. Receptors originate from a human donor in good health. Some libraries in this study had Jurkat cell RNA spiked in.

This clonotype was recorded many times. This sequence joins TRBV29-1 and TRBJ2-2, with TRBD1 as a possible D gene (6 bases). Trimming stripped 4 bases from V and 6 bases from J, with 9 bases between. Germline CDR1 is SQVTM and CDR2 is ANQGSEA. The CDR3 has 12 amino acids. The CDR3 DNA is TGCAGCGTTGCCAGGGGCTCCGGGGAGCTGTTTTTT. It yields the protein CSVARGSGELFF.

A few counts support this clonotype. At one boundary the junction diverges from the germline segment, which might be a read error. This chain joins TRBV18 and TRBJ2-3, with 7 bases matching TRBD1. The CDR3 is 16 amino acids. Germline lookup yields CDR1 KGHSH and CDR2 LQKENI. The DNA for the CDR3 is TGTGCCAGCTCATCACAACCGGGACAGCCCACAGGTACGCAGTATTTT. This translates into CASSSQPGQPTGTQYF.

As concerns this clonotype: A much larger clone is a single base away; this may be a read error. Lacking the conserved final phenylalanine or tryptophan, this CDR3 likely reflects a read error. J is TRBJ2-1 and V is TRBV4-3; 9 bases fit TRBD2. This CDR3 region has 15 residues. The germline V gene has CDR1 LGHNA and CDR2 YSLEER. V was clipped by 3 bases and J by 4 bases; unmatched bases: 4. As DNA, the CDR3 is TGCGCCAGCAGCCAGTATAGCGGGAGATACAATGAGCAGTTCTCC. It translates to CASSQYSGRYNEQFS.

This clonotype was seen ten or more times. CDR3 DNA: TGTGCCAGCAGTGAAGAGGTAGCGAGATTTCAAGAGACCCAGTACTTC. It encodes CASSEEVARFQETQYF. The gene calls are TRBV2 and TRBJ2-5; a weak D match, TRBD2 (5 bases). The germline V and J ends were trimmed by 1 base and 2 bases, with 14 bases remaining between them. The CDR3 is made up of 16 amino acids. Germline CDR1 is SNHLY and CDR2 is FYNNEI.

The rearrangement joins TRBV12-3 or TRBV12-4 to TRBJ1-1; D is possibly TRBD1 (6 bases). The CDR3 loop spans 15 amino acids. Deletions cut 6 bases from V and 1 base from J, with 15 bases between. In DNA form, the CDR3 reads TGTGCCAGCAGGGCCGCGACAGGACCGAACACTGAAGCTTTCTTT. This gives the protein CASRAATGPNTEAFF.

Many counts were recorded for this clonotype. As DNA, the CDR3 is TGCAGCGTTGTTGGACAGGGACAGAACACCGGGGAGCTGTTTTTT. Amino acids: CSVVGQGQNTGELFF. The V call is TRBV29-1, the J call TRBJ2-2; 8 bases match TRBD1. Germline CDR1 SQVTM, CDR2 ANQGSEA. This CDR3 is built from 15 residues. Trimming removed 4 bases from V and 1 base from J; junction bases left unmatched: 5.

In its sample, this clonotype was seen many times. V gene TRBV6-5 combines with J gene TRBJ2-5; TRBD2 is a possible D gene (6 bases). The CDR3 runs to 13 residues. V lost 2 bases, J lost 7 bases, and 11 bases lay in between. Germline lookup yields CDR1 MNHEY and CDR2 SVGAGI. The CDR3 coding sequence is TGTGCCAGCAGTTACGTGTCCGGGGGGACCCAGTACTTC. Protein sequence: CASSYVSGGTQYF.

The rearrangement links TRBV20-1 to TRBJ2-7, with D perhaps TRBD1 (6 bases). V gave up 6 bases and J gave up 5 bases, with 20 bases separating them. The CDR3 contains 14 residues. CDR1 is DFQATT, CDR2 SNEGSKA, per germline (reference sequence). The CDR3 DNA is TGCAGTGCCACAGAAAACAGGGCCGCGGACGAGCAGTACTTC. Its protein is CSATENRAADEQYF.

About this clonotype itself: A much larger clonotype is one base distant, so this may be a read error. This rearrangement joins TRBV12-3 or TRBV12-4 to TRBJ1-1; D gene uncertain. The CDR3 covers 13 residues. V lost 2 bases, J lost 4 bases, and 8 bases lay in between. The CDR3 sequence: CASSLRAATEAFF. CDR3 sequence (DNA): TGTGCCAGCAGTTTAAGGGCGGCCACTGAAGCTTTCTTT.

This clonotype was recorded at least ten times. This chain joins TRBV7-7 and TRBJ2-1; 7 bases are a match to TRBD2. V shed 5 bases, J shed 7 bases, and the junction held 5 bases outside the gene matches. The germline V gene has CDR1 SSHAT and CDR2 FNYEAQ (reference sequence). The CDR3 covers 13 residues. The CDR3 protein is CASSPGRGNEQFF. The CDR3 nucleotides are TGTGCCAGCAGCCCCGGGCGGGGGAATGAGCAGTTCTTC.

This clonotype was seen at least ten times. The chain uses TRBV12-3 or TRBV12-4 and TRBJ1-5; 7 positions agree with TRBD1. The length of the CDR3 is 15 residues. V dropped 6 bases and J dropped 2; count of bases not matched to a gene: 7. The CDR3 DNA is TGTGCCAGCAGCCCTACAGGGGTTGGCAATCAGCCCCAGCATTTT. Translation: CASSPTGVGNQPQHF.

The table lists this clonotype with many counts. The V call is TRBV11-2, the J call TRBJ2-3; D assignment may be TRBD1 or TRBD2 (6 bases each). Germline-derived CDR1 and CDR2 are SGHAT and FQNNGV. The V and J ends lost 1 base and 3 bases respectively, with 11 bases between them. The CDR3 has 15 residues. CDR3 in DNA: TGTGCCAGCAGCTTAGGGGGGGCTGGGACAGATACGCAGTATTTT. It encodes CASSLGGAGTDTQYF.

In DNA, the CDR3 is TGCGCCAGCAGCCAACGGTCCGGGACAGCAGAAAAACTGTTTTTT. It encodes CASSQRSGTAEKLFF. This chain joins TRBV4-1 and TRBJ1-4; 7 bases line up with TRBD1. The CDR3 totals 15 residues. V shed 2 bases and J 8 bases; nucleotides not matched to a gene: 8. Germline V gene sequence: CDR1 MGHRA, CDR2 YSYEKL.

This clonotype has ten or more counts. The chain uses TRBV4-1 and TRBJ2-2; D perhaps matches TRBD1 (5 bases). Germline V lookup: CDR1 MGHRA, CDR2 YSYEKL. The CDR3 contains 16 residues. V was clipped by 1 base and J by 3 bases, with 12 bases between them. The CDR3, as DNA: TGCGCCAGCAGCCAAGGGTGGGGCTTTGACACCGGGGAGCTGTTTTTT. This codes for CASSQGWGFDTGELFF.

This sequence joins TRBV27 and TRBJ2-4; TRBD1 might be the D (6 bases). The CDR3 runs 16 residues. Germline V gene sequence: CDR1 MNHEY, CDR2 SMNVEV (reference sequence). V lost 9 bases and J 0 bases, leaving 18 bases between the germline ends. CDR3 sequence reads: CASQGVGAGAKNIQYF. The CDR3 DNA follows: TGTGCCAGTCAAGGGGTGGGGGCGGGAGCCAAAAACATTCAGTACTTC.

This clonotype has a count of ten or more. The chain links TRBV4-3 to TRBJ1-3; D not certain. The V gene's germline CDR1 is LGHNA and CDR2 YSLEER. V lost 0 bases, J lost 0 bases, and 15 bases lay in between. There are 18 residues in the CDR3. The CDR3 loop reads CASSQDWRFLLSGNTIYF. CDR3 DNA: TGCGCCAGCAGCCAAGATTGGAGGTTCCTCCTCTCTGGAAACACCATATATTTT.

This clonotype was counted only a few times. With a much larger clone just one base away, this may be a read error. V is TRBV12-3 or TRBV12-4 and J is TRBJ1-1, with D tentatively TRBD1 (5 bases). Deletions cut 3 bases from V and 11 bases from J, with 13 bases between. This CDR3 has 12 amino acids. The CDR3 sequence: CASSFREVEAFF. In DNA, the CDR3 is TGTGCCAGCAGTTTCAGGGAGGTGGAGGCTTTCTTT.

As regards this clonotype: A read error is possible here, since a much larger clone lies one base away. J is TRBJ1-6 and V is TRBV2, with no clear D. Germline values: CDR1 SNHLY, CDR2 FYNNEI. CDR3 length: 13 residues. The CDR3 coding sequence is TGTGCCAGCAGTGACGGCGGAGGGTCACCCCTCTACTTT. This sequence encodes CASSDGGGSPLYF.

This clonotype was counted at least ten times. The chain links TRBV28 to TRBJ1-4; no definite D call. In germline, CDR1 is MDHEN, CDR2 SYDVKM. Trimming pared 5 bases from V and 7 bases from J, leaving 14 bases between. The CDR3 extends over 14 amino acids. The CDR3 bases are TGTGCCAGCAGTCGACCTGGAGAGAGTGAAAAACTGTTTTTT. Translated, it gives CASSRPGESEKLFF. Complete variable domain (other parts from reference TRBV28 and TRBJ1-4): DVKVTQSSRYLVKRTGEKVFLECVQDMDHENMFWYRQDPGLGLRLIYFSYDVKMKEKGDIPEGYSVSREKKERFSLILESASTNQTSMYLCASSRPGESEKLFFGSGTQLSVL.

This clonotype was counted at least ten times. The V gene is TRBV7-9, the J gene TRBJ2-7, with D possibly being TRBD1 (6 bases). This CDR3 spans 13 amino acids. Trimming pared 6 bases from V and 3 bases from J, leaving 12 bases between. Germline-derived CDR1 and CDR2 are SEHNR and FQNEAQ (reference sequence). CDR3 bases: TGTGCCAGCAGGGGTAGGACAGTCTACGAGCAGTACTTC. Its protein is CASRGRTVYEQYF.

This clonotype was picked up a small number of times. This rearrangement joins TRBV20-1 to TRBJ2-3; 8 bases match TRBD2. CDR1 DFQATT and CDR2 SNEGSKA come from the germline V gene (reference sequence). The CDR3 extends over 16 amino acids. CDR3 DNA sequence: TGCATTGTCCGGATCGTGGAGCGGGAGCGCACAGATACGCAGTATTTT. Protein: CIVRIVERERTDTQYF.

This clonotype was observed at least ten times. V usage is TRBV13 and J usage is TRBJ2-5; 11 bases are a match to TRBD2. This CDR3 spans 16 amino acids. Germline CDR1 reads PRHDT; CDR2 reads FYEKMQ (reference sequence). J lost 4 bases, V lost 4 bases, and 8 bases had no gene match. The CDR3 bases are TGTGCCAGCAGCTACGGACTAGCGGGCTTGTCAGAGACCCAGTACTTC. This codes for CASSYGLAGLSETQYF.

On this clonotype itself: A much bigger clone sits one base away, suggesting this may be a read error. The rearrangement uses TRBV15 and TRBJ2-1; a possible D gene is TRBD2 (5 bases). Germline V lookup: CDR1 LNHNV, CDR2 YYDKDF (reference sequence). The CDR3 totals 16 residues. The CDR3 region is CASSRDPREGYNEQFF. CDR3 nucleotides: TGTGCCTCCAGCAGAGACCCACGGGAAGGCTACAATGAGCAGTTCTTC.

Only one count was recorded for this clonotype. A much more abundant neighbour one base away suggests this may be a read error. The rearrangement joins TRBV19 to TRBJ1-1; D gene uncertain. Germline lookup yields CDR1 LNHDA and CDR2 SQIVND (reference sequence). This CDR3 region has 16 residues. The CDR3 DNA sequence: TGTGCCAGTAGTATTTGGTCTCGAGGGAAGGGCACTGAAGCTCTCTTT. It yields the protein CASSIWSRGKGTEALF.

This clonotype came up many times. The CDR3 loop reads CASSIEGISTDTQYF. Here the CDR3 DNA reads TGTGCCAGTAGTATAGAAGGGATAAGCACAGATACGCAGTATTTT. The V call is TRBV19, the J call TRBJ2-3, with unresolved D. The CDR3 length is 15 residues. Trimming shortened V by 0 bases and J by 0 bases, and 7 bases separated the two germline ends. Germline lookup yields CDR1 LNHDA and CDR2 SQIVND (reference sequence).

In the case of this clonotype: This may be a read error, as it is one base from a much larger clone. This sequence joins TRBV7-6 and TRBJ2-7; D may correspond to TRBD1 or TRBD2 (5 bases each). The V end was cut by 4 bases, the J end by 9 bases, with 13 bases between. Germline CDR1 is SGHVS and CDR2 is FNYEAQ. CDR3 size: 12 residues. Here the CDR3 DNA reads TGTGCCAGCAGCTCCGGACGGGGCGGGCAGTACTTC. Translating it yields CASSSGRGGQYF.